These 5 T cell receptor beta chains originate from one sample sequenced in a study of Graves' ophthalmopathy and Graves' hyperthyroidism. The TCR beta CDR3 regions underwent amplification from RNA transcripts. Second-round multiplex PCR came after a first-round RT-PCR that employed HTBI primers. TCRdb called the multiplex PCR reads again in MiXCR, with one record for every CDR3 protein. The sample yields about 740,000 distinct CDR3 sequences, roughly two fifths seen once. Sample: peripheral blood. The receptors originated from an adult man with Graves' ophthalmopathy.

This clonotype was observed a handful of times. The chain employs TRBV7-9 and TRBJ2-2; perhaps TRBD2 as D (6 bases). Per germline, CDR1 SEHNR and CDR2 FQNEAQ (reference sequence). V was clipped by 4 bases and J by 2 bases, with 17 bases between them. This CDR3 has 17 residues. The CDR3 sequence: CASSSLGGPFNTGELFF. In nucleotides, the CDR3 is TGTGCCAGCAGCTCCCTGGGAGGTCCCTTCAACACCGGGGAGCTGTTTTTT.

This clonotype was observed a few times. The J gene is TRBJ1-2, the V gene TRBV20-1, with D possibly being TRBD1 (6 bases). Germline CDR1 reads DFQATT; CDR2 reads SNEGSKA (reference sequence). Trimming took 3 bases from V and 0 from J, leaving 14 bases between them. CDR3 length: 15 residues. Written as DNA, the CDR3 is TGCAGTGCTAGTTTAGGACAGCCTGCTAACTATGGCTACACCTTC. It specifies CSASLGQPANYGYTF.

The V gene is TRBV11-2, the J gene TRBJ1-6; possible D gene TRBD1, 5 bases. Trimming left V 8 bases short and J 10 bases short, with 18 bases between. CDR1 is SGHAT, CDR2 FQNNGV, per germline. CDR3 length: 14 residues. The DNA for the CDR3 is TGTGCCAGCTCAACCAGGGCGCGGGAATCACCCCTCCACTTT. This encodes CASSTRARESPLHF.

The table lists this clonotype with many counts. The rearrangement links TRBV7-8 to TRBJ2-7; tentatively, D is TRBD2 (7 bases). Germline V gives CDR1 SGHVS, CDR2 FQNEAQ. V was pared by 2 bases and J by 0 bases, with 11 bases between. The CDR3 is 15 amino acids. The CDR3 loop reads CASSLREGDSYEQYF. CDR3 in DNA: TGTGCCAGCAGCTTAAGGGAGGGGGACTCCTACGAGCAGTACTTC.

CDR3 sequence: CASSRATAENTEAFF. The CDR3 DNA reads as TGTGCCAGCAGTAGGGCCACGGCAGAGAACACTGAAGCTTTCTTT. This rearrangement joins TRBV6-1 to TRBJ1-1; D unclear. V was shortened by 5 bases and J by 1 base, with 14 bases between the two germline ends. Germline values: CDR1 MNHNS, CDR2 SASEGT. The CDR3 spans 15 residues.